This T cell receptor (beta chain) was sequenced in a study of cytomegalovirus exposure and HLA in healthy donors (dated by TCRdb to the late 2010s). For the wider study: An earlier analysis of roughly 610 of the donors reported approximately 300 Gb of sequence data and approximately 120 million unique TCR beta sequences obtained from approximately 180 million T cells. A separate validation cohort of roughly 130 different subjects was used in addition to the roughly 720-subject first cohort. An earlier analysis of some 500 of the donors used high-throughput TCR beta sequencing to judge whether each TCR beta V gene segment behaved as functional or pseudogenic. Every repertoire in the discovery cohort had been generated on one and the same sequencing platform. HLA typing included class I and class II loci at four-digit resolution. Rather than using new phenotypic data, the later analysis identified candidate immune exposures from TCR beta sequences and from how often those sequences occurred across donors. High-throughput TCR immunosequencing, statistical association of individual TCRs with disease status, and machine learning were combined to predict cytomegalovirus infection status. Genome-wide SNP genotypes for about 55% of the 666 donors were used in a later genetic analysis, which treated that subset as a discovery cohort. Among the roughly 400 genotyped donors, around 79% belonged to the genetic ancestry cluster associated with self-reported Caucasian donors. Approximately 300 gigabases of sequencing data and approximately 93 million unique TCR sequences were included in an early release covering around 650 HLA-typed donors. A later analysis re-analyzed previously published TCR beta repertoires from several hundred donors and added high-resolution HLA genotyping to study TCR occurrence patterns. The study was designed to test whether signatures of past pathogen exposure could be identified by cataloging public T cell receptors. Across roughly 420 genotyped donors of the cohort, an average of roughly 200,000 unique TCR beta nucleotide sequences per donor were sequenced, and approximately 19% of those sequences were non-productive. Roughly five DR-DQ haplotypes were treated as single units for association and clustering because of strong linkage in the cohort. The study profiled the T cell repertoires of hundreds of subjects by immunosequencing and related them to cytomegalovirus serostatus. The number of typed donors differed by locus: roughly 620-630 for A, B, C, DRB1 and DQB1; 522 for DQA1; some 610 for DPA1; and approximately 450 for DPB1. Alongside the repertoire data, information on donor age, sex, ethnicity and CMV serostatus was compiled. Broad study findings and their caveats: Because HLA typing was unavailable for some donors at each locus, only the typed subset was used in association tests. A later genetic analysis associated a missense DCLRE1C variant with V-gene and J-gene trimming of TCR beta chains, and an independent cohort replicated the association. Cytomegalovirus status was reported to be diagnosed by the classifier with high specificity and sensitivity in both the original and validation cohorts. The sequencing pipeline was judged likely to have produced a cluster of highly shared sequence variants as a technical artifact. A later analysis found that HLA-associated TCR beta chains were more clonally expanded and had lower generation probabilities than equally common non-associated chains. This cohort had only TCR beta chains sequenced, and the lack of alpha or paired-chain data limited which features could be detected. In an earlier analysis of 587 of the donors, most TCR beta V segments appeared in productive rearrangements about 87% or about 30% of the time, broadly matching IMGT annotations. In a later analysis, TCR association rates were found to vary across HLA loci, with the most associated TCRs seen for DRB1 alleles and the fewest for HLA-C alleles. Sequencing depth was assumed to be roughly uniform across donors in the presence/absence analyses, though that assumption may not hold. Roughly 15 rarely observed V segments, including chromosome 9 orphons, were excluded from the earlier analysis of approximately 500 of the donors because counts were too low. In vitro tests confirmed that three of the cytomegalovirus-associated TCR beta chains recognize cytomegalovirus antigens. In a later analysis, several top co-occurrence clusters were reported to appear linked to parvovirus B19, influenza, CMV and Epstein-Barr virus. Some IMGT-functional V segments, including TRBV6-2 and TRBV6-3, could not be distinguished by the 87-base-pair reads and were therefore excluded. The study gave a list of about 170 TCR beta chains associated with cytomegalovirus. The authors suggested that the approach could potentially be extended to other disease states and immunological phenotypes. A later analysis associated 15,000 or so TCR beta sequences with specific HLA alleles at a false discovery rate of 0.05. According to a later analysis, most CMV-associated TCR beta chains appeared to be HLA-restricted, and the HLA associations seemed to be driven largely by CMV exposure. A further reported finding was that TCR beta sequences accurately predicted the HLA-A and HLA-B alleles for most subjects in the first cohort. Correlated functional status among segregating V segments might be attributable to linkage disequilibrium, but an unknown experimental factor could not be ruled out. Strong co-occurrence of HLA alleles, especially DR and DQ, made assigning TCR associations to individual alleles difficult. Most TCR sequences were seen in very few donors, while some public TCRs were found in many individuals. Immune exposure information for the cohort was limited to CMV serostatus. According to a later genetic analysis, donors in an Asian-associated ancestry cluster had fewer N-insertions in productive TCRs than the approximately 630-donor mean.

The cohort was made up of roughly 670 healthy bone marrow donors. At the time of sampling, all cohort members were nominally healthy, though unrecorded immune exposures were likely present. The donor tested CMV seronegative, placing the donor among the roughly 400 seronegative members of the cohort. A peripheral blood sample was provided by each donor, and peripheral blood mononuclear cells were used for TCR beta sequencing. Genomic DNA was extracted from the blood cell samples with the Qiagen DNeasy Blood Extraction Kit. The germline V gene gives CDR1 as SGHVS and CDR2 as FQNEAQ. The CDR3 runs 14 amino acids, cysteine and phenylalanine included. Of all the DNA, just the CDR3 is kept, 42 bases in frame from base 1. The library came from the immunoSEQ multiplex PCR assay. A mixture of 60 forward primers for TCR Vbeta segments and 13 reverse primers for TCR Jbeta segments was used in the multiplex PCR. The CDR3 region of rearranged TCR beta genes was amplified from genomic DNA with a multiplex PCR assay. On the Illumina HiSeq System, the amplified TCR beta libraries were sequenced as 87-base-pair reads. The authors' pipeline ran thus. In a later analysis, some 80 million unique TCR beta chains were counted across the roughly 700 repertoires, and around 10 million of these chains were shared by at least two donors. Raw reads were error-corrected and collapsed into unique sequences by a nearest-neighbor algorithm in which closely related sequences were merged to remove PCR and sequencing errors. V, D and J gene segments were assigned by aligning CDR3 sequences to IMGT reference sequences. For a sequence to be retained, at least a six-nucleotide match to both a V gene segment and a J gene segment was required. Rearrangements were called productive when the CDR3 lacked stop codons and stayed in frame with V and J; all others were non-productive. CDR3 was defined by IMGT convention, running from the second conserved V-encoded cysteine to the conserved J-encoded phenylalanine. The earlier analysis of fewer than 700 of the donors excluded sequences that lacked an unambiguous match to a single V gene segment. In an earlier analysis of about 590 of the donors, a V segment was called functional when productive rearrangements were above 56.7%, and segregating when the standard deviation between donors exceeded 5%. To diagnose cytomegalovirus status from the catalog of TCR beta chain sequences, a statistical classification framework was built. A later analysis assigned V and J genes by comparing TCR nucleotide sequences with IMGT/GENE-DB human TR gene sequences. The TCRdist pipeline was used in a later analysis to assign CDR3 sequences and most-parsimonious VDJ recombination scenarios. In a later analysis, each TCR beta chain was defined by its CDR3 amino acid sequence together with its V-gene family, and reads lacking a unique V-gene family were excluded. As a way to deal with suspected cross-contamination and a sequencing artifact, a later analysis dropped approximately 590 nucleotide sequences that were highly shared and had low generation probability. For each public chain, a later analysis derived a clonal expansion index from normalized ranks of inferred template counts within each repertoire. In a later analysis, generation probabilities were computed with a VDJ recombination model fitted to out-of-frame rearrangements, and the resulting probabilities were checked against IGoR. In a later analysis, TCR-TCR, TCR-HLA and TCR-CMV co-occurrence was scored with hypergeometric tests, and a repertoire-size bias correction was applied to TCR pairs. A later analysis estimated false discovery rates by permuting HLA or CMV assignments 20 times. A later analysis grouped co-occurring TCRs with DBSCAN, adding TCRdist sequence similarity when clustering within HLA-allele-positive subsets. Co-occurrence clustering excluded repertoires with fewer than 30,000 or more than 120,000 public chains, plus five with anomalous nucleotide sharing. Imported from immuneACCESS, the table was reduced by TCRdb to in-frame sequences with V and J called. These copies leave out some clones; in studies compared against another copy, an unresolved V gene accounts for under half, and the cause of the remainder is not known. Clone size and the V and J calls come from that table; the DNA yielded D and trimming. The table for this sample records over 75,000 clones. 0.58% of the sample comes from the top ten.

With regard to this clone: No cognate antigen has been identified for it. Germline is not matched at one junction end, which may reflect a read error. The same CDR3 also results from other DNA sequences found in this sample.

Sequencing input: PBMCs. The receptor was isolated from a man aged 50-59 years in good health and CMV-seronegative. The V and J genes are TRBV7-8 and TRBJ2-7; perhaps TRBD1 is the D gene, with 5 bases matching. The CDR3 reads as follows: CASNSQGINNEQYF. The DNA sequence is given as TGTGCCAGCAACAGTCAGGGTATTAACAACGAGCAGTACTTT.